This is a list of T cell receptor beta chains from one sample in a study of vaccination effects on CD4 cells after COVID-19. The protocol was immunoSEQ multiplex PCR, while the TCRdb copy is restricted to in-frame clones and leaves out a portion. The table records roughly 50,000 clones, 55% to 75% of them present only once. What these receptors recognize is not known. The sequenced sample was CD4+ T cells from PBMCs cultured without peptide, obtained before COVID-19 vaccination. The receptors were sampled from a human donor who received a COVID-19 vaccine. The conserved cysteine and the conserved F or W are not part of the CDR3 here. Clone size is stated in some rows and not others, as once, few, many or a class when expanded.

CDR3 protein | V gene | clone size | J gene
ASSRWENEQF | TRBV5-1 | . | TRBJ2-1
AGTFSGGTGELF | TRBV6-6 | . | TRBJ2-2
ASSEALQGTYGYT | TRBV2 | few | TRBJ1-2
ASSQQGTHNYGYT | TRBV3-1/TRBV3-2 | . | TRBJ1-2
ASSLAEVSYEQY | TRBV7-8 | few | TRBJ2-7
ASSQDPGSVNYGYT | TRBV3-1/TRBV3-2 | . | TRBJ1-2
ATPGGSGYWNEQF | TRBV6-5 | . | TRBJ2-1
ASSLTDRTFYEQY | TRBV5-1 | once | TRBJ2-7
ASSQGDRGHGYT | TRBV6-6 | . | TRBJ1-2
ASSPSFLAGGYNEQF | TRBV5-4 | once | TRBJ2-1
ASSLQIAGGSREQF | TRBV7-3 | . | TRBJ2-1
ASSDLAVRYNEQF | TRBV6-1 | . | TRBJ2-1
AISGQEGIRNSPLH | TRBV10-3 | . | TRBJ1-6
ASSLATEGWGTDTQY | TRBV5-1 | . | TRBJ2-3
ASSARGYGTDTQY | TRBV6-2/TRBV6-3 | . | TRBJ2-3
ATSDFSGVYT | TRBV24-1 | . | TRBJ1-2
ASSIPGTDYGYT | TRBV19 | . | TRBJ1-2
ASSIRFLDGSYNEQF | TRBV19 | . | TRBJ2-1
ASSSLTGVENSPLH | TRBV28 | . | TRBJ1-6
ASTPPGAQVDTQY | TRBV11-2 | . | TRBJ2-3
ASRRDGNQPQH | TRBV12-3/TRBV12-4 | . | TRBJ1-5
ASSFPRASGYEQY | TRBV28 | once | TRBJ2-7
ASSPRQPQH | TRBV27 | . | TRBJ1-5
ASRSGQGAYT | TRBV2 | . | TRBJ1-2
ASSQEWSYGYT | TRBV14 | . | TRBJ1-2
ASSPLQGGRPSYEQY | TRBV11-2 | medium-sized | TRBJ2-7
ASRTGVGLWTEAF | TRBV7-9 | . | TRBJ1-1
SVEVAGWYGNEKLF | TRBV29-1 | . | TRBJ1-4
ASSKGQGREKLF | TRBV27 | . | TRBJ1-4
ASSPQRGVEQF | TRBV12-3/TRBV12-4 | once | TRBJ2-1
ASSQVGRARNYGYT | TRBV4-1 | . | TRBJ1-2
ASSQDHGQAYGYT | TRBV3-1/TRBV3-2 | few | TRBJ1-2
ASSVRPPGLF | TRBV12-3/TRBV12-4 | . | TRBJ2-7
ASSLRDSYTDTQY | TRBV5-4 | . | TRBJ2-3
ASSGSGQGAYGYT | TRBV5-1 | . | TRBJ1-2
AWSFAGDTGELF | TRBV30 | few | TRBJ2-2